This entry features one TCR beta chain sequence. Its antigen is as yet unknown. This sample is part of a study of shared clonotypes between healthy human individuals. Broader study findings: Generally, naive subsets (rather than memory subsets) showed larger estimated richness.

Method: immunoSEQ multiplex PCR; TCRdb's copy keeps in-frame clones and lacks some. Of some 1 million clones detected, more than 60% appear once; the ten largest clones hold about 1.5%. CDR1 and CDR2 from the germline V gene are SNHLY and FYNNEI. The CDR3 has 16 residues. Trimming left V 3 bases short and J 0 bases short, with 12 bases between. The chain links TRBV2 to TRBJ2-1; perhaps TRBD1 as D (6 bases). The sequence derives from a man younger than 35 in good health. The sequencing input was memory CD4+ T cells sorted from blood. Indicated subset: CD45RA-negative fraction. The CDR3 sequence: CASSDTGPSSYNEQFF. The CDR3 DNA reads as TGTGCCAGCAGTGATACAGGGCCGAGCTCCTACAATGAGCAGTTCTTC.